The 6 T cell receptor beta chains in this list originate from one sample, sequenced in a study of Graves' ophthalmopathy and Graves' hyperthyroidism. RNA served as the template for amplifying TCR beta CDR3 regions. First-round RT-PCR with HTBI primers preceded a second-round multiplex PCR. TCRdb redid the calling of the multiplex PCR reads with MiXCR, one entry per CDR3 protein. Here the sample spans about 700,000 distinct CDR3 sequences, 40% being singletons. Sample: peripheral blood. Receptors were obtained from an adult man with Graves' ophthalmopathy.

This clonotype was seen just once. This rearrangement joins TRBV20-1 to TRBJ2-7; TRBD1 aligns across 8 bases. CDR1 and CDR2 (germline): DFQATT, SNEGSKA (reference sequence). The V gene end was trimmed by 0 bases and the J gene end by 6 bases; junction bases not matched to a gene: 16. This CDR3 has 17 residues. The CDR3 sequence: CSARDLASYRGISEQYF. CDR3 nucleotides: TGCAGTGCTAGAGATCTCGCCAGTTACAGGGGGATCTCCGAGCAGTACTTC.

The sample holds many counts of this clonotype. The V and J genes are TRBV29-1 and TRBJ1-3; D gene unclear. The CDR3 length is 14 residues. V gave up 0 bases and J gave up 3 bases, with 9 bases separating them. Germline lookup yields CDR1 SQVTM and CDR2 ANQGSEA. The CDR3 region is CSVEDQIRGNTIYF. The CDR3 DNA reads TGCAGCGTTGAAGATCAAATACGTGGAAACACCATATATTTT.

The chain carries TRBV6-1 and TRBJ2-7, with 9 positions matching TRBD1. Germline CDR1 and CDR2: MNHNS and SASEGT. This CDR3 has 16 amino acids. The trim removed 7 bases at V and 5 bases at J, leaving 15 bases unmatched. CDR3 sequence (DNA): TGTGCCAGCACCCGAGGAGCGGGGACAGGGATCCACGAGCAGTACTTC. This encodes CASTRGAGTGIHEQYF.

This clonotype was observed at least ten times. The chain has TRBV10-3 and TRBJ2-2, with a tentative D call TRBD1 (5 bases). Germline values: CDR1 ENHRY, CDR2 SYGVKD. This CDR3 spans 15 amino acids. Between the trimmed V and J ends, which lost 4 bases and 0 bases, there was a span of 9 bases. This CDR3 is CAISVDSTNTGELFF. The CDR3 bases are TGTGCCATCAGTGTAGACAGCACGAACACCGGGGAGCTGTTTTTT.

The chain uses TRBV7-9 and TRBJ2-2, with 8 positions matching TRBD1. The CDR3 spans 15 residues. Germline V CDR1 and CDR2: SEHNR, FQNEAQ (reference sequence). Trimming took 5 bases from V and 5 from J; bases not matched to a gene: 7. The CDR3 loop reads CASSRTDRATGELFF. The DNA of the CDR3 is TGTGCCAGCAGCCGGACGGACAGGGCTACCGGGGAGCTGTTTTTT.

The rearrangement joins TRBV12-3 or TRBV12-4 to TRBJ2-3, with D possibly being TRBD2 (5 bases). V lost 0 bases and J lost 1, with 8 bases in between. The CDR3 runs to 15 residues. CDR3 protein: CASSLAGDGTDTQYF. In DNA form, the CDR3 reads TGTGCCAGCAGTTTAGCGGGAGATGGCACAGATACGCAGTATTTT.